A single sample gave rise to the 4 T cell receptor beta chains below, sequenced in a study of blood T cell repertoires in COVID-19. The method was immunoSEQ multiplex PCR; TCRdb's version includes in-frame clones alone and lacks a portion of them. The sample records about 110,000 clones, 70% to 85% being singletons. Sequenced: peripheral blood. These receptors all stem from a man aged 65 to 85 with active or convalescent COVID-19.

This chain joins TRBV28 and TRBJ2-3; 8 bases align to TRBD1. The CDR3 runs 15 residues. With 8 bases clipped from V and 0 bases from J, the junction kept 7 bases outside the gene matches. Germline V gene sequence: CDR1 MDHEN, CDR2 SYDVKM. CDR3 sequence reads: CASPPSGGSTDTQYF. The CDR3 coding sequence is TGTGCCAGCCCTCCTTCAGGGGGCAGCACAGATACGCAGTATTTT.

The CDR3 here is CASRAQGARETQYF. CDR3 coding DNA: TGTGCCAGTAGGGCACAGGGGGCAAGGGAGACCCAGTACTTC. V and J are TRBV19 and TRBJ2-5; the match to TRBD1 covers 9 bases. V dropped 6 bases and J dropped 5; count of bases not matched to a gene: 7. Germline V lookup: CDR1 LNHDA, CDR2 SQIVND (reference sequence). The CDR3 covers 14 residues. Variable domain in full (rest from reference TRBV19 and TRBJ2-5): DGGITQSPKYLFRKEGQNVTLSCEQNLNHDAMYWYRQDPGQGLRLIYYSQIVNDFQKGDIAEGYSVSREKKESFPLTVTSAQKNPTAFYLCASRAQGARETQYFGPGTRLLVL.

The V gene is TRBV7-9, the J gene TRBJ2-1, with a possible D match to TRBD2 (5 bases). There are 13 residues in the CDR3. V was cut by 6 bases and J by 6 bases, with 12 bases left in between. CDR1 is SEHNR, CDR2 FQNEAQ, per germline (reference sequence). CDR3 in amino acids: CASSPLASNEQFF. The CDR3 nucleotides read TGTGCCAGCAGTCCGCTAGCATCCAATGAGCAGTTCTTC.

This rearrangement joins TRBV5-1 to TRBJ2-2; TRBD2 is a possible D gene (6 bases). The CDR3 consists of 15 residues. Germline V gene data show CDR1 as SGHRS and CDR2 as YFSETQ. Trimming removed 0 bases from V and 5 bases from J, with 11 bases in between. CDR3 nucleotide sequence: TGCGCCAGCAGCTTGGGAGGAGGGACGACCGGGGAGCTGTTTTTT. As protein: CASSLGGGTTGELFF.